This TCR beta chain was sequenced for a study of lymphopenia after photon versus proton radiotherapy. Findings of the study overall: A bigger post-nadir fall in TCR diversity correlated inversely with survival time in deceased patients. Authors raise, but do not show, better survival with proton therapy.

The germline V and J ends were trimmed by 0 bases and 4 bases, with 10 bases remaining between them. CDR1 is LGHNA, CDR2 YSLEER, per germline. CDR3 length equals 15 residues. Sequencing was performed with immunoSEQ multiplex PCR; in TCRdb, only in-frame clones are kept and a portion is missing. This table has approximately 66,000 clones, about 90% appearing once. As concerns this clone: What it binds is not known.

The origin of this receptor is a man aged 35 to 55 with gastric cancer. Sequenced here: peripheral blood, sampled from a patient treated with photon-based radiotherapy. V and J are TRBV4-3 and TRBJ1-3; no firm D call. CDR3 sequence reads: CASSQDGSPGNTIYF. In nucleotides, the CDR3 is TGCGCCAGCAGCCAAGATGGGAGCCCCGGAAACACCATATATTTT.